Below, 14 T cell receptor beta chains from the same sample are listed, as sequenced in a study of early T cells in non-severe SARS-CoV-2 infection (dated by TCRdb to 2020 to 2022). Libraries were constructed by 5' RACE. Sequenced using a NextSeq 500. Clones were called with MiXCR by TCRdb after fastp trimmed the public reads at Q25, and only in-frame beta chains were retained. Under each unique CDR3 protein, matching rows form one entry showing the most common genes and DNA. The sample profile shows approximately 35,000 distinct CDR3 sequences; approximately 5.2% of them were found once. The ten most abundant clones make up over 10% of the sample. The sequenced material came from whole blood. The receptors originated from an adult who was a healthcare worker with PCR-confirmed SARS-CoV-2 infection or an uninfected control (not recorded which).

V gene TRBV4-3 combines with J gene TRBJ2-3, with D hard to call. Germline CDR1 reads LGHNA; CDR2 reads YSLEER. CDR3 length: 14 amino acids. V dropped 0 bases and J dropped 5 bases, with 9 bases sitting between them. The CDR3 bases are TGCGCCAGCAGCCAAGATCGGGCGGAAGATACGCAGTATTTT. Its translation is CASSQDRAEDTQYF.

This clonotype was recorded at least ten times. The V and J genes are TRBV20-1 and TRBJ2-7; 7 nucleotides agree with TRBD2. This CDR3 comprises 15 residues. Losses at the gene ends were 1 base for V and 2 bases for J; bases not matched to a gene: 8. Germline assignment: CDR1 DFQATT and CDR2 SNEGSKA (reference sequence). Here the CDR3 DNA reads TGCAGTGCTAGAGTTCAGCGGGGTATTCCCTACGAGCAGTACTTC. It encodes CSARVQRGIPYEQYF.

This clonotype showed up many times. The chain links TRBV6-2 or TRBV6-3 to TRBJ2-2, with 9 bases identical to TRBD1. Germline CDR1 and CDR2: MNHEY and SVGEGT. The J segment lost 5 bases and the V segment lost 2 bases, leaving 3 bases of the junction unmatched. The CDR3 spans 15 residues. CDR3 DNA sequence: TGTGCCAGCAGTTACCGGGACAGGGAAACCGGGGAGCTGTTTTTT. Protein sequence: CASSYRDRETGELFF.

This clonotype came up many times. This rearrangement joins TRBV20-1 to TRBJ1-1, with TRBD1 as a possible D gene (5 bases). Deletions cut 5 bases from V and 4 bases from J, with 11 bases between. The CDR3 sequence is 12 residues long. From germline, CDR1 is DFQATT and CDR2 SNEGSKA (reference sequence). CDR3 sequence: CSAHGGVTEAFF. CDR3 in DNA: TGCAGTGCTCATGGAGGGGTCACTGAAGCTTTCTTT.

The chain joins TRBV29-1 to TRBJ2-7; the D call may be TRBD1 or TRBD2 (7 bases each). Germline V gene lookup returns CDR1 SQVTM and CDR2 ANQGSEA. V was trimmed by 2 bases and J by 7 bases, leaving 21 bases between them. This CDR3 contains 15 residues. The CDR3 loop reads CSVENIGRGGSEQYF. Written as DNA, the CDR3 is TGCAGCGTTGAAAATATAGGCAGGGGGGGTTCGGAGCAGTACTTC.

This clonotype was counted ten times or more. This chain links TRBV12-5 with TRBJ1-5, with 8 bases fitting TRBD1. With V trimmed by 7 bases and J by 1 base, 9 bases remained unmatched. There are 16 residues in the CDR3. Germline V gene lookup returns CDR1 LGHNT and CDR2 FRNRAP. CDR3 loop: CASAPRGQGSNQPQHF. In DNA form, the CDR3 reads TGTGCTAGTGCCCCAAGAGGACAGGGCAGCAATCAGCCCCAGCATTTT.

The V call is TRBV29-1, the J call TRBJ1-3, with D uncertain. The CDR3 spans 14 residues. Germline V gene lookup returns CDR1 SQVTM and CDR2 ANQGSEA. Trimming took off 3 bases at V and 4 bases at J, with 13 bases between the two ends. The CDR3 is CSVEEATKGNTIYF. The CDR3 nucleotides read TGCAGCGTTGAGGAGGCGACAAAAGGAAACACCATATATTTT.

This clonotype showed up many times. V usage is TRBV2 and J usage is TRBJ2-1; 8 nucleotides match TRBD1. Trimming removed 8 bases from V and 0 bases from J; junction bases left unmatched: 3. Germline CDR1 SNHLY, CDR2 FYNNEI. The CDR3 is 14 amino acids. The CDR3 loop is CASAGQDSYNEQFF. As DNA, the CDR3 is TGTGCCAGCGCGGGACAGGACTCCTACAATGAGCAGTTCTTC.

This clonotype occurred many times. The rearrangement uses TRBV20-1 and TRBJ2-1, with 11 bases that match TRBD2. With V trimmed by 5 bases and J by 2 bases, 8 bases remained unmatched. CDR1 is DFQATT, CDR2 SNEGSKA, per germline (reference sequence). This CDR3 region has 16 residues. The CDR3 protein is CSALLAGGPAYNEQFF. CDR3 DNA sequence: TGCAGTGCTCTTCTAGCGGGGGGACCGGCCTACAATGAGCAGTTCTTC.

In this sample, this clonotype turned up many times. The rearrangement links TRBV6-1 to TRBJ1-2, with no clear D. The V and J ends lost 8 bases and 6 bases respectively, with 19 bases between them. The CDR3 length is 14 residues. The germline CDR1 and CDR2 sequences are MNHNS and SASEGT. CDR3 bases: TGTGCCAGCGGGGTGACCCGCGGGCAGAATGGCTACACCTTC. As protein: CASGVTRGQNGYTF.

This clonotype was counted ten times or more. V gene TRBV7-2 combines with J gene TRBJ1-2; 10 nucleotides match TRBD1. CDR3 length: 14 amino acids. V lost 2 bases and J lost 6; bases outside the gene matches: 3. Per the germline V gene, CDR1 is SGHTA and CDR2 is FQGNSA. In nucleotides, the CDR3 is TGTGCCAGCAGCTTATCCGGGACAGGGGATGGCTACACCTTC. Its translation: CASSLSGTGDGYTF.

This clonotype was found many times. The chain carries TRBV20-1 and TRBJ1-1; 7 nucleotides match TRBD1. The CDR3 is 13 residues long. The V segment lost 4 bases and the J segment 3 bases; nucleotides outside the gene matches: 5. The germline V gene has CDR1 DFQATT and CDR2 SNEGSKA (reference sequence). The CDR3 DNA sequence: TGCAGTGCTAACCGGGACAGACACACTGAAGCTTTCTTT. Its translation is CSANRDRHTEAFF.

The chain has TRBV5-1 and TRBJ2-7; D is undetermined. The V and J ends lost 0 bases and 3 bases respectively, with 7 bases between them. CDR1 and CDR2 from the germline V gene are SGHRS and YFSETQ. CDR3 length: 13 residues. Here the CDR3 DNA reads TGCGCCAGCAGCTTGGGTCGGAACTACGAGCAGTACTTC. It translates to CASSLGRNYEQYF.

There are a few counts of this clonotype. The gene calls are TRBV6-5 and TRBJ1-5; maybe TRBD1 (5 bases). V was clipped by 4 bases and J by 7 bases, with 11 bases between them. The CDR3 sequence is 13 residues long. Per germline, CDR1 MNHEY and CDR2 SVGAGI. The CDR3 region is CASSSRDGQPQHF. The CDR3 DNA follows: TGTGCCAGCAGTTCCCGGGACGGACAGCCCCAGCATTTT.